These 31 T cell receptor beta chains were sequenced from one sample in a study of CD8 T cells in Susac syndrome. Random hexamers primed reverse transcription of roughly 0.5 to 1 ug RNA. One entry per CDR3 protein results from TCRdb running MiXCR on the immunoSEQ multiplex PCR reads. The sample carries roughly 200,000 distinct CDR3 sequences, 85% to 95% recorded once. The sequencing sample was made of CD4+ T cells from PBMCs. These receptors all come from a human donor with multiple sclerosis.

The chain uses TRBV30 and TRBJ2-5; 11 nucleotides match TRBD1. Unmatched junction bases numbered 10, after V lost 5 bases and J lost 5 bases. This CDR3 has 15 amino acids. Germline assignment: CDR1 GTSNPN and CDR2 SVGIG (reference sequence). The CDR3 is CAWEGTGGFWETQYF. DNA for the CDR3: TGTGCCTGGGAGGGGACAGGGGGTTTTTGGGAGACCCAGTACTTC.

The CDR3 sequence: CASSQSREGGYGYTF. The CDR3 DNA reads TGTGCCAGCAGCCAATCGCGGGAGGGCGGCTATGGCTACACCTTC. The V call is TRBV16, the J call TRBJ1-2; D uncertain. The CDR3 spans 15 residues. Trimming stripped 0 bases from V and 4 bases from J, with 12 bases between. Germline V gene lookup returns CDR1 KGHSY and CDR2 FQNENV.

This chain connects TRBV3-1 to TRBJ2-7; D is unresolved. V lost 2 bases to trimming and J lost 5 bases, with 4 bases between them. Per germline, CDR1 LGHDT and CDR2 YNNKEL (reference sequence). CDR3 length: 11 residues. As DNA, the CDR3 is TGTGCCAGCAGCCAAAGCGACGAGCAGTACTTC. This gives the protein CASSQSDEQYF.

The gene calls are TRBV29-1 and TRBJ1-3, with a possible D match to TRBD1 (6 bases). Trimming removed 6 bases at V and 4 bases at J, with 16 bases between. Germline assignment: CDR1 SQVTM and CDR2 ANQGSEA. This CDR3 spans 14 amino acids. The CDR3 DNA is TGCAGCGTCCGACCACAGGGCTCCGGAAACACCATATATTTT. It is translated as CSVRPQGSGNTIYF.

The rearrangement links TRBV20-1 to TRBJ2-5; D is ambiguous. This CDR3 is 11 amino acids long. Germline V CDR1 and CDR2: DFQATT, SNEGSKA (reference sequence). V lost 2 bases and J 4 bases, leaving 5 bases between the germline ends. The CDR3 loop is CSARRGETQYF. The CDR3 DNA follows: TGCAGTGCTAGAAGAGGAGAGACCCAGTACTTC.

In this sample, this clonotype turned up once. The CDR3 bases are TGTGCCAGCAGCCAGGGAATAGCCACAGATACGCAGTATTTT. Translation: CASSQGIATDTQYF. The V gene is TRBV3-1, the J gene TRBJ2-3, with unresolved D. This CDR3 region has 14 residues. V lost 3 bases and J 2 bases, leaving 9 bases between the germline ends. The germline V gene encodes CDR1 LGHDT and CDR2 YNNKEL (reference sequence).

The V call is TRBV29-1, the J call TRBJ1-2; D uncertain. Germline V gene data show CDR1 as SQVTM and CDR2 as ANQGSEA. This CDR3 is built from 13 residues. Trimming shortened V by 4 bases and J by 2 bases, and 11 bases separated the two germline ends. The CDR3 loop reads CSVGLRSNYGYTF. CDR3 DNA sequence: TGCAGCGTTGGACTTCGGTCAAACTATGGCTACACCTTC.

V usage is TRBV29-1 and J usage is TRBJ2-5; 8 nucleotides match TRBD2. CDR1 is SQVTM, CDR2 ANQGSEA, per germline. The ends lost 3 bases at V and 13 bases at J; junction bases unmatched: 13. CDR3 length equals 13 residues. Here the CDR3 reads CSVDKAGVSIRYF. CDR3 bases: TGCAGCGTTGATAAAGCGGGGGTGTCGATTCGGTACTTC.

V and J are TRBV5-1 and TRBJ2-1; the match to TRBD1 covers 8 bases. Germline V lookup: CDR1 SGHRS, CDR2 YFSETQ. With V trimmed by 4 bases and J by 4 bases, 7 bases remained unmatched. The length of the CDR3 is 15 residues. The DNA for the CDR3 is TGCGCCAGCAGCGGGACGACAGGGGCGTACAATGAGCAGTTCTTC. As protein: CASSGTTGAYNEQFF.

The CDR3 nucleotides are TGTGCCAGCGGGACCTACGAGCAGTACTTC. Amino acids: CASGTYEQYF. V is TRBV25-1 and J is TRBJ2-7, with D uncertain. Germline CDR1 and CDR2: MGHDK and SYGVNS. Trimming pared 8 bases from V and 2 bases from J, leaving 4 bases between. This CDR3 has 10 residues.

This clonotype was recorded a few times. V is TRBV15 and J is TRBJ2-1, with TRBD2 as a possible D gene (5 bases). Germline assignment: CDR1 LNHNV and CDR2 YYDKDF (reference sequence). V lost 1 base to trimming and J lost 7 bases, with 8 bases between them. The CDR3 extends over 13 amino acids. CDR3 nucleotide sequence: TGTGCCACCAGCAGAGGGTCGGGGAATGAGCAGTTCTTC. It yields the protein CATSRGSGNEQFF.

The V and J genes are TRBV20-1 and TRBJ1-5; perhaps TRBD1 as D (5 bases). The germline CDR1 and CDR2 sequences are DFQATT and SNEGSKA (reference sequence). The CDR3 sequence is 13 residues long. V gave up 0 bases and J gave up 7 bases, with 10 bases separating them. CDR3 sequence (DNA): TGCAGTGCTAGAGACGGTGGGGCCCAGCCCCAGCATTTT. Its translation: CSARDGGAQPQHF.

The chain employs TRBV18 and TRBJ2-2, with a weak D call TRBD2 (6 bases). This CDR3 contains 15 residues. The V gene lost 3 bases and the J gene lost 8 bases, with 16 bases spanning the gap. Germline loops: CDR1 KGHSH, CDR2 LQKENI. CDR3: CASSPGDSLAGELFF. The CDR3 bases are TGTGCCAGCTCACCGGGCGACAGTCTAGCGGGGGAGCTGTTTTTT.

The V gene is TRBV5-1, the J gene TRBJ2-3, with D uncertain. The CDR3 contains 14 residues. V dropped 0 bases and J dropped 2 bases, with 7 bases sitting between them. CDR1 and CDR2 (germline): SGHRS, YFSETQ. The CDR3 coding sequence is TGCGCCAGCAGCTTGGAGAGGTCCACAGATACGCAGTATTTT. Translating it yields CASSLERSTDTQYF. Based on the CDR3 plus reference TRBV5-1 and TRBJ2-3, the full variable domain is KAGVTQTPRYLIKTRGQQVTLSCSPISGHRSVSWYQQTPGQGLQFLFEYFSETQRNKGNFPGRFSGRQFSNSRSEMNVSTLELGDSALYLCASSLERSTDTQYFGPGTRLTVL.

This clonotype has only one observation. The chain joins TRBV7-2 to TRBJ1-2; unclear D gene. CDR3 length: 14 residues. V lost 5 bases and J 4 bases, leaving 14 bases between the germline ends. Germline assignment: CDR1 SGHTA and CDR2 FQGNSA. The CDR3 DNA is TGTGCCAGCAGCCCCGGGTCTGGGAGCTATGGCTACACCTTC. Encoded protein: CASSPGSGSYGYTF.

This clonotype was counted only a few times. V gene TRBV30 combines with J gene TRBJ1-5; D remains ambiguous. Germline V gene data show CDR1 as GTSNPN and CDR2 as SVGIG (reference sequence). The germline V and J ends were trimmed by 1 base and 3 bases, with 7 bases remaining between them. CDR3 size: 13 residues. The CDR3 sequence: CAWSAKFNQPQHF. Written as DNA, the CDR3 is TGTGCCTGGAGTGCTAAGTTCAATCAGCCCCAGCATTTT.

The V gene is TRBV15, the J gene TRBJ2-1; the D is unclear. The CDR3 runs to 14 residues. Germline CDR1 LNHNV, CDR2 YYDKDF (reference sequence). V dropped 3 bases and J dropped 6 bases, with 12 bases sitting between them. In DNA, the CDR3 is TGTGCCACCAGCAGCCTAGAGTGGGGCAATGAGCAGTTCTTC. This encodes CATSSLEWGNEQFF.

The chain combines TRBV6-6 with TRBJ1-5; no reliable D call. CDR3 size: 13 residues. V lost 5 bases, J lost 10 bases, and 15 bases lay in between. Germline-derived CDR1 and CDR2 are MNHNY and SVGAGI (reference sequence). The CDR3 nucleotides read TGTGCCAGCAGTCCGACGCCAAATATACCCCAGCATTTT. It translates to CASSPTPNIPQHF.

The count of this clonotype is one. This chain joins TRBV20-1 and TRBJ2-1; 7 nucleotides line up with TRBD2. The germline V gene has CDR1 DFQATT and CDR2 SNEGSKA (reference sequence). V dropped 1 base and J dropped 7; count of bases not matched to a gene: 10. The CDR3 has 15 residues. CDR3 bases: TGCAGTGCTAGAGTTCCTAGCGGCCGTATGAATGAGCAGTTCTTC. Translation: CSARVPSGRMNEQFF.

The chain carries TRBV30 and TRBJ1-2; D possibly corresponds to TRBD1 (6 bases). CDR1 and CDR2 (germline): GTSNPN, SVGIG (reference sequence). Trimming left V 6 bases short and J 7 bases short, with 15 bases between. CDR3 length equals 12 residues. The CDR3 sequence: CACGEVGGGYTF. DNA of the CDR3: TGTGCCTGTGGAGAGGTAGGGGGTGGCTACACCTTC.

V gene TRBV12-3 or TRBV12-4 combines with J gene TRBJ2-5; 14 bases are shared with TRBD2. V lost 7 bases and J lost 3; bases outside the gene matches: 7. CDR3 length: 16 amino acids. DNA for the CDR3: TGTGCCAGCACCCTCGGACTAGCGGGGGGTGAAGAGACCCAGTACTTC. Translated, it gives CASTLGLAGGEETQYF.

This chain links TRBV29-1 with TRBJ2-6; TRBD1 might be the D (6 bases). V was cut by 4 bases and J by 0 bases, with 16 bases left in between. The CDR3 extends over 17 amino acids. Germline CDR1 reads SQVTM; CDR2 reads ANQGSEA. The DNA for the CDR3 is TGCAGCGTTGCAGGGGAAACGGGCCTCTCTGGGGCCAACGTCCTGACTTTC. Translating gives CSVAGETGLSGANVLTF. The full variable domain, in which reference TRBV29-1 and TRBJ2-6 provide the parts outside the CDR3, is SAVISQKPSRDICQRGTSLTIQCQVDSQVTMMFWYRQQPGQSLTLIATANQGSEATYESGFVIDKFPISRPNLTFSTLTVSNMSPEDSSIYLCSVAGETGLSGANVLTFGAGSRLTVL.

This chain connects TRBV30 to TRBJ1-2; D gene uncertain. The CDR3 has 14 amino acids. V dropped 0 bases and J dropped 8 bases, with 16 bases sitting between them. Germline V gene lookup returns CDR1 GTSNPN and CDR2 SVGIG (reference sequence). The CDR3 reads CAWSVREQVDGYTF. For the CDR3, the DNA is TGTGCCTGGAGTGTACGTGAGCAGGTGGACGGCTACACCTTC.

The chain joins TRBV30 to TRBJ1-3; 9 nucleotides line up with TRBD1. With 2 bases clipped from V and 3 bases from J, the junction kept 8 bases outside the gene matches. CDR1 is GTSNPN and CDR2 is SVGIG in the germline V gene (reference sequence). The CDR3 is 16 residues long. The CDR3 region has the DNA TGTGCCTGGAGTTTTCCCGGGACAGGGCTTGGAAACACCATATATTTT. This translates into CAWSFPGTGLGNTIYF.

The rearrangement joins TRBV20-1 to TRBJ2-1, with 8 nucleotides matching TRBD2. J lost 7 bases, V lost 3 bases, and 5 bases had no gene match. This CDR3 spans 13 amino acids. Germline V gene sequence: CDR1 DFQATT, CDR2 SNEGSKA (reference sequence). Here the CDR3 reads CSASGGGRNEQFF. CDR3 nucleotide sequence: TGCAGTGCTAGCGGCGGGGGGAGGAATGAGCAGTTCTTC.

This sequence joins TRBV30 and TRBJ1-2, with TRBD1 matching over 7 bases. V lost 6 bases to trimming and J lost 3 bases; unmatched junction nucleotides: 7. CDR1 is GTSNPN and CDR2 is SVGIG in the germline V gene (reference sequence). This CDR3 comprises 13 residues. The CDR3 reads CACSFDRDYGYTF. The CDR3 coding sequence is TGTGCCTGTTCCTTTGACAGGGACTATGGCTACACCTTC.

The V and J genes are TRBV27 and TRBJ2-4, with D perhaps being TRBD1 or TRBD2 (5 bases each). Germline V lookup: CDR1 MNHEY, CDR2 SMNVEV (reference sequence). The V end was cut by 2 bases, the J end by 11 bases, with 7 bases between. The CDR3 contains 11 residues. The CDR3 nucleotides read TGTGCCAGCAGTTTAGGGGGAGTTCAGTACTTC. The encoded protein is CASSLGGVQYF.

CDR3 coding DNA: TGTGCCTGGAGTAAGCGGGGGGTCAATGAGCAGTTCTTC. It encodes CAWSKRGVNEQFF. This chain uses TRBV30 with TRBJ2-1, with 9 bases aligning to TRBD2. V gave up 2 bases and J gave up 6 bases; unmatched junction bases: 2. There are 13 residues in the CDR3. CDR1 and CDR2 (germline): GTSNPN, SVGIG (reference sequence).

This chain links TRBV30 with TRBJ1-1; D call uncertain. Germline CDR1 GTSNPN, CDR2 SVGIG (reference sequence). The CDR3 length is 15 residues. Trimming pared 3 bases from V and 4 bases from J, leaving 18 bases between. The CDR3 is CAWSTERWVGTEAFF. As DNA, the CDR3 is TGTGCCTGGAGCACTGAACGGTGGGTCGGCACTGAAGCTTTCTTT.

In this sample, this clonotype turned up once. This chain connects TRBV29-1 to TRBJ2-3; D perhaps matches TRBD1 (6 bases). The germline gives CDR1 SQVTM, CDR2 ANQGSEA. V was trimmed by 5 bases and J by 4 bases, leaving 10 bases between them. The CDR3 is made up of 12 amino acids. CDR3 bases: TGCAGCGTTAGGGGGTACGCAGATACGCAGTATTTT. Its translation is CSVRGYADTQYF.

This sequence joins TRBV3-1 and TRBJ2-1; 12 nucleotides align to TRBD1. Germline V gives CDR1 LGHDT, CDR2 YNNKEL (reference sequence). V shed 4 bases and J 3 bases; nucleotides not matched to a gene: 4. The CDR3 has 16 amino acids. DNA for the CDR3: TGTGCCAGCAGCCCCGGGACAGGGGGCTACTACAATGAGCAGTTCTTC. It yields the protein CASSPGTGGYYNEQFF.